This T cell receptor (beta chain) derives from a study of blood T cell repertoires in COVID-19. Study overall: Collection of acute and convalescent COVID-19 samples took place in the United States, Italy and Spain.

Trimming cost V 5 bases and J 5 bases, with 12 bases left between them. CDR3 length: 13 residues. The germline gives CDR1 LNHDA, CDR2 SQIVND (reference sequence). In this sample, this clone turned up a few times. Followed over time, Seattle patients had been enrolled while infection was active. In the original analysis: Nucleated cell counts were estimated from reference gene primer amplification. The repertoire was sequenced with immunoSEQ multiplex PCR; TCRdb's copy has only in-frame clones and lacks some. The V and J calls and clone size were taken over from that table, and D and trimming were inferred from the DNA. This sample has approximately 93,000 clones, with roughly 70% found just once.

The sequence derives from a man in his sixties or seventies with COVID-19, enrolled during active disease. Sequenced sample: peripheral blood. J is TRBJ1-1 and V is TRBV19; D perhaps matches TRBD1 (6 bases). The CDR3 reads CASSLGRGTEAFF. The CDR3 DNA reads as TGTGCCAGTAGTCTGGGCAGGGGAACTGAAGCTTTCTTT.